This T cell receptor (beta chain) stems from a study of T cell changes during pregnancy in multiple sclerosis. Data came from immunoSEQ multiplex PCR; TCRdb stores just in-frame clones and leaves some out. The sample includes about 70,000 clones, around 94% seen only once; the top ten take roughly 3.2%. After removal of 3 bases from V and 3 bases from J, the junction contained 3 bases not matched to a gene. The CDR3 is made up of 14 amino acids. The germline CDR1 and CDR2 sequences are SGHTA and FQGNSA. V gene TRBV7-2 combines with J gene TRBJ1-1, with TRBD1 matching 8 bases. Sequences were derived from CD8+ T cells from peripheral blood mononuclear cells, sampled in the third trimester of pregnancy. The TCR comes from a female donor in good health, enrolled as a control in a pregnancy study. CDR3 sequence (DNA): TGTGCCAGCAGCTTCTACAGGGGGTACACTGAAGCTTTCTTT. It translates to CASSFYRGYTEAFF.